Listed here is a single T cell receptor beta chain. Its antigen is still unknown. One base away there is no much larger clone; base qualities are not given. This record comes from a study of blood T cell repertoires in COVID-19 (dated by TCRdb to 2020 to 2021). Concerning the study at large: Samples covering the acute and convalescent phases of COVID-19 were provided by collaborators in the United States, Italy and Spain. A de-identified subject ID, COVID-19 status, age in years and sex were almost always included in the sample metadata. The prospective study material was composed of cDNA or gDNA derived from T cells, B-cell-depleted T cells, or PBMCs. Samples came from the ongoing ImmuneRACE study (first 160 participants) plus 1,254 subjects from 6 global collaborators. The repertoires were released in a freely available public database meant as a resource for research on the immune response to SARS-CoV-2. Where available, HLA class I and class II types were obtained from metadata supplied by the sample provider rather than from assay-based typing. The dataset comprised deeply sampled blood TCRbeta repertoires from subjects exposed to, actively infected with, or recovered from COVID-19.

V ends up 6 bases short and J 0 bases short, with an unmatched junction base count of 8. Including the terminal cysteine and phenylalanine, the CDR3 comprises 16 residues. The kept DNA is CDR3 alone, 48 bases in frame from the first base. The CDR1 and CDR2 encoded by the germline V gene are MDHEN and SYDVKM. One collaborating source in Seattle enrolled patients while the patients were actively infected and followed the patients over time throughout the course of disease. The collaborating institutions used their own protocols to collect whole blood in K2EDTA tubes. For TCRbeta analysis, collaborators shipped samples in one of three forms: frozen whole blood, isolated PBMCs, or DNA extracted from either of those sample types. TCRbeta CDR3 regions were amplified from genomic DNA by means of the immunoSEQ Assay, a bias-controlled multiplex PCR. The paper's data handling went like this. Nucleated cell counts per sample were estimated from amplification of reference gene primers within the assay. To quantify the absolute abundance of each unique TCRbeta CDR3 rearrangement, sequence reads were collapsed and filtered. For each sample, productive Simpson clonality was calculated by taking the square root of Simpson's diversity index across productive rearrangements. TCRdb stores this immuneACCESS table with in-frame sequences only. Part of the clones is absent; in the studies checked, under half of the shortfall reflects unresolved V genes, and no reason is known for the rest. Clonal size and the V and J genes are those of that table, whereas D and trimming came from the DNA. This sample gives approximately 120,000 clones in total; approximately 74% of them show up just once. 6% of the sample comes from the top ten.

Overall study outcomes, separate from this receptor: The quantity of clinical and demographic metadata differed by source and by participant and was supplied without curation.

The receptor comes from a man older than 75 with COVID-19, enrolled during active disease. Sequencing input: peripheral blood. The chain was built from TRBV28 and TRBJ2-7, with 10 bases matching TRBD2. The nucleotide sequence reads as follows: TGTGCCAGCAGCTTCGAACTAGCGGGGCTCTCCTACGAGCAGTACTTC. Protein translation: CASSFELAGLSYEQYF.